This T cell receptor (beta chain) was sequenced during a study of T-cell reconstitution after alpha-beta-depleted transplantation in children. TCRbeta library construction was performed incorporating unique molecular identifiers. TCRdb fed the PCR reads into MiXCR, producing one record per CDR3 protein. The sample includes about 110,000 distinct CDR3 sequences, 23% of them seen just once. V dropped 2 bases and J dropped 1 base, with 8 bases sitting between them. Germline-derived CDR1 and CDR2 are SGHTA and FQGTGA. The CDR3 is made up of 15 amino acids. This clonotype was counted ten times or more. What it binds is unknown. Study observations and caveats: For some patients, TCRbeta diversity was high at day 60 because of recipient T cells and thymic progenitors that survived. By one year post-transplant, T-cell counts and diversity largely arose from T cells that were newly produced. Several hundred graft clones that had expanded were reportedly the source of alpha-beta T cells about two months after transplant.

The TCR sequence derives from a male patient aged 2 to 9 who had a stem cell transplant for chronic granulomatous disease, so the T cells may come from the graft donor. The sample was PBMCs, mostly from graft donor cells, taken 180 days after TCRalphabeta/CD19-depleted stem cell transplant. The genes are TRBV7-3 and TRBJ2-2; no clear D gene. CDR3 loop: CASSLGDRNTGELFF. CDR3 nucleotides: TGTGCCAGCAGCTTAGGTGACCGGAACACCGGGGAGCTGTTTTTT.